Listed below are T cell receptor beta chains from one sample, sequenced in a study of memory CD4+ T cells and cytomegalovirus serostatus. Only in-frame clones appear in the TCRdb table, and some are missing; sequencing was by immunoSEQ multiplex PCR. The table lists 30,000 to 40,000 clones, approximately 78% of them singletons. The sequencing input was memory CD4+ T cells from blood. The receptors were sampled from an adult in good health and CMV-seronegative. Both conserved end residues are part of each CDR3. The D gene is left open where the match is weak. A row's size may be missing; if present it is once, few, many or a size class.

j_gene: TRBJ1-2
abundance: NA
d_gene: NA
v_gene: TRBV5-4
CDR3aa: CASSRKGQPIGYTF
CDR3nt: TGTGCCAGCAGCCGAAAAGGACAGCCGATCGGCTACACCTTC

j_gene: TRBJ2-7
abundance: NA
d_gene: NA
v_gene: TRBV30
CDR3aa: CAWSAMGPRSYEQYF
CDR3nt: TGTGCCTGGAGTGCCATGGGACCCCGGTCGTACGAGCAGTACTTC

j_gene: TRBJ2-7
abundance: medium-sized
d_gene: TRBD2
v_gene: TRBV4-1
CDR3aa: CASSQEGLAGSYEQYF
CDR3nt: TGCGCCAGCAGCCAAGAGGGACTAGCGGGGTCCTACGAGCAGTACTTC

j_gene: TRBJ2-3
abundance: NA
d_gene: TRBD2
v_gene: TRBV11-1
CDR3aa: CASSSTRAGATDTQYF
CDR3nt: TGTGCCAGCAGCTCTACCCGAGCGGGGGCAACAGATACGCAGTATTTT

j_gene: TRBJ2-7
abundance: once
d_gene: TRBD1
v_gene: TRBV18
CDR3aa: CASSPRQGAGGFDEQYF
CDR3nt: TGTGCCAGCTCACCAAGACAGGGGGCGGGAGGCTTCGACGAGCAGTACTTC

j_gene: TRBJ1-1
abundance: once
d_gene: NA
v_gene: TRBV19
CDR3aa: CASSIRGNTEAFF
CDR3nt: TGTGCCAGTAGTATAAGAGGGAACACTGAAGCTTTCTTT

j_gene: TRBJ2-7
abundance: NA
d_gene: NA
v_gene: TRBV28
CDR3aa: CASSLPSYEQYF
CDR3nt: TGTGCCAGCAGTTTACCCTCCTACGAGCAGTACTTC

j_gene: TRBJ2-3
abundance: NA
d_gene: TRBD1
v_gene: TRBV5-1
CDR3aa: CASSHTGAVADTQYF
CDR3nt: TGCGCCAGCAGCCATACAGGGGCGGTAGCAGATACGCAGTATTTT

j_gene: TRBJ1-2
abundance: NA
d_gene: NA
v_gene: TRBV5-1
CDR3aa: CASSLVTVSNYGYTF
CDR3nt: TGCGCCAGCAGCTTGGTGACGGTATCAAACTATGGCTACACCTTC

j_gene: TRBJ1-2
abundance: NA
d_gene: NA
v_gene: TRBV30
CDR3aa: CAWSDPDYGYTF
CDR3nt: TGTGCCTGGAGTGACCCAGACTATGGCTACACCTTC

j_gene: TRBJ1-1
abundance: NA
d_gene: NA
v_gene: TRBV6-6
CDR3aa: CASSFDISTEAFF
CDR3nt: TGTGCCAGCAGTTTTGATATATCCACTGAAGCTTTCTTT

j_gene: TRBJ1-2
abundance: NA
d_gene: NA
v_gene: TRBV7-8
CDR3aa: CASSPQATGYGYTF
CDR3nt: TGTGCCAGCAGCCCTCAGGCGACGGGCTATGGCTACACCTTC

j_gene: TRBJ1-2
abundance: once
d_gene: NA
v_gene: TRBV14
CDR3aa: CASSQGLPPTNYGYTF
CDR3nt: TGTGCCAGCAGCCAAGGGCTCCCCCCCACTAACTATGGCTACACCTTC

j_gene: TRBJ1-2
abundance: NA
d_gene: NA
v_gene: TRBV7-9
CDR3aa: CASSFGSYGYTF
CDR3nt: TGTGCCAGCAGCTTTGGTTCCTATGGCTACACCTTC

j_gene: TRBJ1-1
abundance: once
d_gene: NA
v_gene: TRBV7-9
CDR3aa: CASRRGLVTEAFF
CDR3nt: TGTGCCAGCAGACGGGGGTTGGTCACTGAAGCTTTCTTT

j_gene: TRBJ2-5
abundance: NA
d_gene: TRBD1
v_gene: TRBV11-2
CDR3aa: CASSLGPGTGQETQYF
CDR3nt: TGTGCCAGCAGCTTAGGGCCCGGGACAGGTCAAGAGACCCAGTACTTC

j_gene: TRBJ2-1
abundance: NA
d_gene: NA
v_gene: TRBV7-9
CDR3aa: CASSLALGRTNEQFF
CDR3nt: TGTGCCAGCAGCTTAGCGTTGGGGCGGACCAATGAGCAGTTCTTC

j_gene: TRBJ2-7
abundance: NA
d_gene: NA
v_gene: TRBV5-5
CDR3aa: CASSPQWRVYEQYF
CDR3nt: TGTGCCAGCAGCCCCCAATGGCGGGTATACGAGCAGTACTTC

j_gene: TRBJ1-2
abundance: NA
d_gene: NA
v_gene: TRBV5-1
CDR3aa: CASSLESAGYGYTF
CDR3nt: TGCGCCAGCAGCTTGGAGTCGGCAGGCTATGGCTACACCTTC

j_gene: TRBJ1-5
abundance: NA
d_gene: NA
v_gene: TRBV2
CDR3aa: CASSAGKGKEPQHF
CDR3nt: TGTGCCAGCAGTGCAGGGAAGGGGAAGGAGCCCCAGCATTTT

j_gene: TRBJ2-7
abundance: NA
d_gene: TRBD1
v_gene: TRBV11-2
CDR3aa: CASLPRAGGYEQYF
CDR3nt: TGTGCCAGCCTCCCCAGGGCAGGGGGCTACGAGCAGTACTTC

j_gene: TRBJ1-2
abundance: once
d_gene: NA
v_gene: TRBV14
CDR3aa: CASSQGRTDNTF
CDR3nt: TGTGCCAGCAGCCAAGGAAGGACGGATAACACCTTC

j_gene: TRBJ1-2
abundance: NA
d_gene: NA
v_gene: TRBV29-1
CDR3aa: CSVVTGTYGYTF
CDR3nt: TGCAGCGTTGTAACGGGGACCTATGGCTACACCTTC

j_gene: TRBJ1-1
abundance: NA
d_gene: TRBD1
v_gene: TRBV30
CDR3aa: CAWRDRGLTEAFF
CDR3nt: TGTGCCTGGAGGGACAGGGGGCTCACTGAAGCTTTCTTT

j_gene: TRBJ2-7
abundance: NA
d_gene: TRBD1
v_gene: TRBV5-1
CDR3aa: CASSRGQIGSYEQYF
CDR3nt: TGCGCCAGCAGCCGGGGACAGATTGGCTCCTACGAGCAGTACTTC

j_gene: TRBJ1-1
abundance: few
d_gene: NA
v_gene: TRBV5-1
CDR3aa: CASSSYEMNTEAFF
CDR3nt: TGCGCCAGCAGCTCGTATGAGATGAACACTGAAGCTTTCTTT

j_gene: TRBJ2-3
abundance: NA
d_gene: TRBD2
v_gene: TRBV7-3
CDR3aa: CASSYGLAGGHRADTQYF
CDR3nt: TGTGCCAGCAGCTACGGACTAGCGGGGGGGCACCGAGCAGATACGCAGTATTTT

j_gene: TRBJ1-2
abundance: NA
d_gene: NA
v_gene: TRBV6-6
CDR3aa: CASSLTDTNYGYTF
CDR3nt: TGTGCCAGCAGTTTGACAGACACTAACTATGGCTACACCTTC

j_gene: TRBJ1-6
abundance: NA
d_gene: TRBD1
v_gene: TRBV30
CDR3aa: CAWRDFRQGVAPLHF
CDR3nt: TGTGCCTGGAGGGATTTCCGACAGGGTGTGGCACCCCTCCACTTT

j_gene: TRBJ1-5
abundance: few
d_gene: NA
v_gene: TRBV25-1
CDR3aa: CASSESSQPQHF
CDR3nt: TGTGCCAGCAGTGAATCGAGCCAGCCCCAGCATTTT

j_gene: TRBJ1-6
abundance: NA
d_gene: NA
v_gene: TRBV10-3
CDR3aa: CAISESLETVHF
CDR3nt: TGTGCCATCAGTGAGTCGCTGGAAACGGTCCACTTT

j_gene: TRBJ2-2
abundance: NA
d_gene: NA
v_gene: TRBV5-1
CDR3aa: CASSLEGSDTGELFF
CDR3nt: TGCGCCAGCAGCTTGGAAGGTTCGGACACCGGGGAGCTGTTTTTT

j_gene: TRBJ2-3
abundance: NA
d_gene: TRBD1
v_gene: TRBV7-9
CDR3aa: CASSPGTGGTDTQYF
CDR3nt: TGTGCCAGCAGCCCCGGGACAGGGGGCACAGATACGCAGTATTTT

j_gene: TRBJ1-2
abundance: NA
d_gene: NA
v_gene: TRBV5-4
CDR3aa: CASSLPGVYGYTF
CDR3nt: TGTGCCAGCAGCTTGCCCGGGGTCTATGGCTACACCTTC

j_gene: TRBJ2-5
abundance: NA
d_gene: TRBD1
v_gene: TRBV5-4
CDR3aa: CASSFRSGQGGETQYF
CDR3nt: TGTGCCAGCAGCTTTAGGAGCGGACAGGGGGGGGAGACCCAGTACTTC

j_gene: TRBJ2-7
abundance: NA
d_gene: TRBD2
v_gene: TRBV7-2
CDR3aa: CASANPGGYEQYF
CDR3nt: TGTGCCAGCGCCAATCCGGGGGGCTACGAGCAGTACTTC

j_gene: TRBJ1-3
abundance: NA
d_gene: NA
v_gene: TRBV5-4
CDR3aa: CASSLDAGNTIYF
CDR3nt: TGTGCCAGCAGCTTGGATGCGGGAAACACCATATATTTT

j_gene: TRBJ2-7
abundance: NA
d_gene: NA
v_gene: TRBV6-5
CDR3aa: CASSYSRQSMQYF
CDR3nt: TGTGCCAGCAGTTACTCGAGACAGTCCATGCAGTACTTC

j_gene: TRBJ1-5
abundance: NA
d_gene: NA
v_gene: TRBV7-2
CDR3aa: CASSLTRDQPQHF
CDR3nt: TGTGCCAGCAGCTTAACACGGGACCAGCCCCAGCATTTT

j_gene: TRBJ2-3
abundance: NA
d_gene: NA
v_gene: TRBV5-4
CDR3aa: CASSLGGVGTDTQYF
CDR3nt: TGTGCCAGCAGCTTAGGGGGGGTAGGCACAGATACGCAGTATTTT

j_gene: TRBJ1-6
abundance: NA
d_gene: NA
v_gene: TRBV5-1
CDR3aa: CASSQDRLNSPLHF
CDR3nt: TGCGCCAGCAGCCAGGACAGACTTAATTCACCCCTCCACTTT

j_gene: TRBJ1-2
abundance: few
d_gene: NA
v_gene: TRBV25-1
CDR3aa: CASAHPGVGLGYTF
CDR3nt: TGTGCCAGCGCACACCCAGGGGTTGGACTTGGCTACACCTTC

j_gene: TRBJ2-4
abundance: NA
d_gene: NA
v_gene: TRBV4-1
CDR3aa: CASSPLGPKDIQYF
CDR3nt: TGCGCCAGCAGCCCCCTCGGACCAAAGGACATTCAGTACTTC

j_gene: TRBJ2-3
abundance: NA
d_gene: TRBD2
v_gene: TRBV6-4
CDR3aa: CARLVERGGADTQYF
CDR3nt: TGTGCCAGGCTGGTAGAGCGGGGGGGTGCAGATACGCAGTATTTT

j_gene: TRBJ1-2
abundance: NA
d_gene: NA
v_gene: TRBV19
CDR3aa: CASLLGAGSYGYTF
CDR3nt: TGTGCCAGCCTCCTGGGCGCGGGGAGCTATGGCTACACCTTC

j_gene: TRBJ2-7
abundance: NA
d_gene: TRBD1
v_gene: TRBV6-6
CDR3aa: CASRQSGGLGYEQYF
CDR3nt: TGTGCCAGCAGACAATCAGGGGGTCTAGGGTACGAGCAGTACTTC

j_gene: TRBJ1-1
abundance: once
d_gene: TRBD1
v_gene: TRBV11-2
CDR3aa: CASSPRDRGLGAEAFF
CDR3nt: TGTGCCAGCAGCCCTAGGGACAGGGGGCTAGGCGCTGAAGCTTTCTTT

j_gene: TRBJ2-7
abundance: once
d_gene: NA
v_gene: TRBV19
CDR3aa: CATDKGGQNYEQYF
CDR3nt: TGTGCCACCGATAAGGGGGGCCAGAACTACGAGCAGTACTTC

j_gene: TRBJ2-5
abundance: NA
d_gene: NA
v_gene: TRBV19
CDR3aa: CASSIVGGGGGQETQYF
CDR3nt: TGTGCCAGTAGTATAGTAGGGGGCGGGGGCGGCCAAGAGACCCAGTACTTC

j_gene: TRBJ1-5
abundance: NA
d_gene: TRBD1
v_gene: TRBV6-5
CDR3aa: CASSSTGASQPQHF
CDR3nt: TGTGCCAGCAGTTCAACAGGGGCGAGTCAGCCCCAGCATTTT

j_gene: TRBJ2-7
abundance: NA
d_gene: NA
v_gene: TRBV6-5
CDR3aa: CASSPLTGNYEQYF
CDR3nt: TGTGCCAGCAGTCCTCTTACAGGGAACTACGAGCAGTACTTC

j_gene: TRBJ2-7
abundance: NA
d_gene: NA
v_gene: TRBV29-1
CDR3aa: CSVGKPGELYEQYF
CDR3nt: TGCAGCGTTGGAAAACCAGGGGAGCTCTACGAGCAGTACTTC

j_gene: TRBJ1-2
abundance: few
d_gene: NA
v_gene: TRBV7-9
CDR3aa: CASRGEDYGYTF
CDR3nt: TGTGCCAGCAGAGGGGAAGACTATGGCTACACCTTC

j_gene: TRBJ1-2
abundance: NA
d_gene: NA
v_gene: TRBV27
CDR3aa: CASSFTGNYGYTF
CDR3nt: TGTGCCAGCAGTTTTACAGGGAACTATGGCTACACCTTC

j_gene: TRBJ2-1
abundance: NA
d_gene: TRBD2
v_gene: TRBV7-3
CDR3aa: CASSAGTSGVEQFF
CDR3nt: TGTGCCAGCAGCGCGGGGACTAGCGGGGTCGAGCAGTTCTTC

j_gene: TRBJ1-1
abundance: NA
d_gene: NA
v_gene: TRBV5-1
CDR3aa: CASSARPTGGGDTEAFF
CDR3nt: TGCGCCAGCAGCGCGCGTCCGACGGGCGGGGGTGACACTGAAGCTTTCTTT

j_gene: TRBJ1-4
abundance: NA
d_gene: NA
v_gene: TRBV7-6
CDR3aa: CASSLRGNEKLFF
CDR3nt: TGTGCCAGCAGCTTACGGGGTAATGAAAAACTGTTTTTT